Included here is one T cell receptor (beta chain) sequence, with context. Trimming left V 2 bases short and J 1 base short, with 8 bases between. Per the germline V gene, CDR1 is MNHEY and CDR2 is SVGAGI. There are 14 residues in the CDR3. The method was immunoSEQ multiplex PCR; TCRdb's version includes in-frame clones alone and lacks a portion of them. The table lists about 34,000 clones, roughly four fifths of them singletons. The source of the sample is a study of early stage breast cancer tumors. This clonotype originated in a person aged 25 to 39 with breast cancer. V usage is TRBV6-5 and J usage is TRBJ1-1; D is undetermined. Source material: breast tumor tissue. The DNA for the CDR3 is TGTGCCAGCAGTTACGCATCAGGGAACACTGAAGCTTTCTTT. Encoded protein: CASSYASGNTEAFF.